One and the same sample provided the 27 T cell receptor beta chains below, sequenced in a study of blood T cell repertoires in COVID-19. Method: immunoSEQ multiplex PCR; TCRdb's copy keeps in-frame clones and lacks some. The table lists roughly 250,000 clones, approximately 78% of them singletons. Sequences were obtained from peripheral blood. The receptors were gathered from a woman in her fifties or sixties with active or convalescent COVID-19.

The J gene is TRBJ1-2, the V gene TRBV7-3; perhaps TRBD1 as D (5 bases). The CDR3 totals 15 residues. The V end was cut by 0 bases, the J end by 10 bases, with 18 bases between. Per the germline V gene, CDR1 is SGHTA and CDR2 is FQGTGA. This chain's CDR3 is CASSLTVGREAVYTF. Written as DNA, the CDR3 is TGTGCCAGCAGCTTAACGGTCGGCAGGGAAGCCGTCTACACCTTC.

This clone was counted a single time. The chain is built from TRBV3-1 (or the pseudogene TRBV3-2) and TRBJ1-1, with D possibly matching TRBD1 (6 bases). Germline assignment: CDR1 LGHDT and CDR2 YNNKEL (reference sequence). Trimming pared 5 bases from V and 4 bases from J, leaving 14 bases between. The CDR3 totals 14 residues. The CDR3 is CASSTLQGGTEAFF. The CDR3 nucleotides are TGTGCCAGCAGCACCCTACAGGGCGGCACTGAAGCTTTCTTT.

The gene calls are TRBV9 and TRBJ1-5; 10 nucleotides match TRBD1. With V trimmed by 4 bases and J by 7 bases, 8 bases remained unmatched. Germline assignment: CDR1 SGDLS and CDR2 YYNGEE. The CDR3 is made up of 15 amino acids. CDR3 DNA sequence: TGTGCCAGCAGCCCCGGGACAGGGGTTGGGCAGCCCCAGCATTTT. It codes for CASSPGTGVGQPQHF.

This chain links TRBV5-8 with TRBJ1-1; 9 bases align to TRBD1. V was clipped by 4 bases and J by 5 bases; unmatched bases: 12. Germline values: CDR1 SGHTS, CDR2 YDEGEE. The CDR3 consists of 16 residues. This chain's CDR3 is CASSRSVGQGRTEAFF. CDR3 in DNA: TGTGCCAGCAGCCGGTCTGTAGGACAGGGGAGGACTGAAGCTTTCTTT.

This clone was detected once. The V gene is TRBV19, the J gene TRBJ1-1, with D uncertain. Germline V gives CDR1 LNHDA, CDR2 SQIVND (reference sequence). V shed 7 bases and J shed 2 bases, with 17 bases lying between them. The CDR3 runs 15 residues. The DNA for the CDR3 is TGTGCCAGTATGGACGGGAGGCGGGGAAACACTGAAGCTTTCTTT. Translating gives CASMDGRRGNTEAFF.

Notes on this clone: The same CDR3 arises from other DNA sequences in this sample as well. The CDR3 region is CASSLTGTGELFF. In DNA, the CDR3 is TGTGCCAGCAGCCTTACGGGCACCGGGGAGCTGTTTTTT. V and J are TRBV7-3 and TRBJ2-2; D is uncertain. V was pared by 5 bases and J by 4 bases, with 8 bases between. The CDR3 loop spans 13 amino acids. Per germline, CDR1 SGHTA and CDR2 FQGTGA.

In its sample, this clone was seen a few times. V and J are TRBV9 and TRBJ2-3, with a weak D call TRBD2 (5 bases). Trimming left V 0 bases short and J 2 bases short, with 10 bases between. The CDR3 contains 15 residues. Germline assignment: CDR1 SGDLS and CDR2 YYNGEE. This CDR3 is CASSVGGSLTDTQYF. CDR3 bases: TGTGCCAGCAGCGTAGGAGGGTCCCTCACAGATACGCAGTATTTT. Together with reference TRBV9 and TRBJ2-3, the CDR3 gives the full variable domain: DSGVTQTPKHLITATGQRVTLRCSPRSGDLSVYWYQQSLDQGLQFLIQYYNGEERAKGNILERFSAQQFPDLHSELNLSSLELGDSALYFCASSVGGSLTDTQYFGPGTRLTVL.

The chain recombines TRBV12-5 with TRBJ1-6, with TRBD1 as a possible D gene (5 bases). This CDR3 spans 15 amino acids. Germline assignment: CDR1 LGHNT and CDR2 FRNRAP. V gave up 4 bases and J gave up 9 bases, with 16 bases separating them. The CDR3 DNA follows: TGTGCTAGTGGTTCCCCCCAGGGTCTAATTTCACCCCTCCACTTT. This translates into CASGSPQGLISPLHF.

CDR3 region: CASSEQGPSGNTIYF. CDR3 sequence (DNA): TGCGCCAGCAGTGAACAGGGGCCCTCTGGAAACACCATATATTTT. V gene TRBV10-1 combines with J gene TRBJ1-3, with TRBD1 matching 7 bases. Germline V gene data show CDR1 as WNHNN and CDR2 as SYGVQD (reference sequence). The CDR3 consists of 15 residues. The J segment lost 0 bases and the V segment lost 3 bases, leaving 2 bases of the junction unmatched.

The CDR3 DNA follows: TGTGCCAGCAGTGCGGGGGTCTATGGCTACACCTTC. This gives the protein CASSAGVYGYTF. This chain uses TRBV25-1 with TRBJ1-2, with D possibly being TRBD1 (5 bases). The V end lost 4 bases, the J end lost 4 bases, and 7 bases lay between the germline ends. Germline V gives CDR1 MGHDK, CDR2 SYGVNS. This CDR3 region has 12 residues.

The count of this clone is one. V gene TRBV28 combines with J gene TRBJ1-6; D gene uncertain. Trimming shortened V by 7 bases and J by 7 bases, and 5 bases separated the two germline ends. Germline V lookup: CDR1 MDHEN, CDR2 SYDVKM. The length of the CDR3 is 11 residues. This CDR3 is CASTSNSPLHF. For the CDR3, the DNA is TGTGCCAGCACCTCGAATTCACCCCTCCACTTT.

V gene TRBV6-2 or TRBV6-3 combines with J gene TRBJ1-6; D is perhaps TRBD1 (5 bases). Trimming removed 2 bases from V and 8 bases from J, with 16 bases in between. The CDR3 spans 16 residues. Germline V gene sequence: CDR1 MNHEY, CDR2 SVGEGT. This CDR3 is CASSYGAREADSPLHF. CDR3 DNA sequence: TGTGCCAGCAGTTACGGGGCCCGGGAGGCCGATTCACCCCTCCACTTT.

This clone occurred once. This rearrangement joins TRBV4-3 to TRBJ1-2; D might be TRBD1 (5 bases). Trimming shortened V by 0 bases and J by 7 bases, and 15 bases separated the two germline ends. The germline gives CDR1 LGHNA, CDR2 YSLEER. CDR3 length: 15 residues. CDR3 sequence (DNA): TGCGCCAGCAGCCAAGAGAGGTCAGGGCGCAGTGGCTACACCTTC. Translation gives CASSQERSGRSGYTF.

The rearrangement links TRBV30 to TRBJ1-1, with 7 positions matching TRBD1. CDR1 is GTSNPN, CDR2 SVGIG, per germline (reference sequence). This CDR3 has 13 amino acids. V shed 2 bases and J 7 bases; nucleotides not matched to a gene: 7. The chain's CDR3 is CAWSPRDSIEAFF. CDR3 DNA sequence: TGTGCCTGGAGTCCCAGGGACAGCATTGAAGCTTTCTTT. Supplemented by reference TRBV30 and TRBJ1-1, the full variable domain reads SQTIHQWPATLVQPVGSPLSLECTVEGTSNPNLYWYRQAAGRGLQLLFYSVGIGQISSEVPQNLSASRPQDRQFILSSKKLLLSDSGFYLCAWSPRDSIEAFFGQGTRLTVV.

This clone was found a few times. The CDR3 DNA reads TGTGCCAGCCCAGGGCGGGACAGTTCCACTCAAGAAGCTTTCTTT. The encoded protein is CASPGRDSSTQEAFF. The gene calls are TRBV7-9 and TRBJ1-1; 7 bases fit TRBD1. This CDR3 has 15 amino acids. Germline CDR1 SEHNR, CDR2 FQNEAQ (reference sequence). Losses at the gene ends were 8 bases for V and 8 bases for J; bases not matched to a gene: 17.

The chain employs TRBV19 and TRBJ1-2; D may be TRBD1 (5 bases). CDR1 LNHDA and CDR2 SQIVND come from the germline V gene (reference sequence). With 3 bases removed from V and 3 bases from J, the gap between germline ends came to 8 bases. The CDR3 consists of 13 residues. This chain's CDR3 is CASSIGQDYGYTF. DNA for the CDR3: TGTGCCAGTAGTATTGGACAAGACTATGGCTACACCTTC.

This clone was seen just once. The chain recombines TRBV3-1 (or the pseudogene TRBV3-2) with TRBJ2-5, with a possible D match to TRBD2 (5 bases). The CDR3 is made up of 17 amino acids. The V gene's germline CDR1 is LGHDT and CDR2 YNNKEL (reference sequence). V lost 3 bases and J 0 bases, leaving 17 bases between the germline ends. The CDR3 coding sequence is TGTGCCAGCAGCCACCGGGCATCAGCGGCCGACCAAGAGACCCAGTACTTC. This translates into CASSHRASAADQETQYF.

This clone occurred many times. This rearrangement joins TRBV3-1 (or the pseudogene TRBV3-2) to TRBJ2-1; tentative D call: TRBD2 (6 bases). Germline V gene data show CDR1 as LGHDT and CDR2 as YNNKEL (reference sequence). This CDR3 region has 14 residues. Trimming pared 4 bases from V and 8 bases from J, leaving 15 bases between. CDR3 amino acids: CASSPFRLGDEQFF. The DNA for the CDR3 is TGTGCCAGCAGCCCCTTCCGACTAGGGGATGAGCAGTTCTTC.

Ten or more counts support this clone. This chain links TRBV24-1 with TRBJ1-3; D possibly corresponds to TRBD1 (5 bases). The germline gives CDR1 KGHDR, CDR2 SFDVKD. The length of the CDR3 is 16 residues. Trimming shortened V by 4 bases and J by 0 bases, and 12 bases separated the two germline ends. DNA of the CDR3: TGTGCCACCAGTGAAGGGCAGGGAATCTCTGGAAACACCATATATTTT. Encoded protein: CATSEGQGISGNTIYF.

This clone was detected only once. The V call is TRBV10-3, the J call TRBJ1-5; no clear D. V gave up 7 bases and J gave up 8 bases, with 18 bases separating them. This CDR3 spans 14 amino acids. Germline CDR1 is ENHRY and CDR2 is SYGVKD. The CDR3 protein is CAIIRERFLEPQHF. CDR3 DNA sequence: TGTGCCATCATACGGGAAAGGTTCCTTGAGCCCCAGCATTTT.

The table lists this clone with a few counts. This rearrangement joins TRBV30 to TRBJ1-2; the match to TRBD1 covers 7 bases. The CDR3 loop spans 11 amino acids. The J segment lost 5 bases and the V segment lost 4 bases, leaving 1 base of the junction unmatched. Germline CDR1 GTSNPN, CDR2 SVGIG (reference sequence). CDR3 nucleotide sequence: TGTGCCTGGACAGGGGGATATGGCTACACCTTC. Translation: CAWTGGYGYTF.

This clone appeared a single time. The chain couples TRBV14 to TRBJ2-7, with 9 bases lining up with TRBD1. Germline values: CDR1 SGHDN, CDR2 FVKESK. The CDR3 length is 13 residues. Trimming cost V 4 bases and J 6 bases; bases outside gene matches: 4. CDR3 nucleotides: TGTGCCAGCAGCCGTGGGACAGGGTTCGAGCAGTACTTC. Its protein product is CASSRGTGFEQYF.

CDR3 in DNA: TGTGCCAGCAGCCGGACTAGCGGGGTGGCCGGGGAGCTGTTTTTT. Translated: CASSRTSGVAGELFF. V usage is TRBV3-1 (or the pseudogene TRBV3-2) and J usage is TRBJ2-2; 12 nucleotides align to TRBD2. Germline V gene lookup returns CDR1 LGHDT and CDR2 YNNKEL (reference sequence). V shed 4 bases and J 6 bases; nucleotides not matched to a gene: 3. The CDR3 totals 15 residues.

V gene TRBV5-1 combines with J gene TRBJ2-4, with 9 bases lining up with TRBD2. Germline CDR1 SGHRS, CDR2 YFSETQ. The CDR3 runs to 16 residues. V gave up 4 bases and J gave up 5 bases; unmatched junction bases: 10. The CDR3 spells CASSPDPGLAQNIQYF. The CDR3 nucleotides are TGCGCCAGCAGCCCTGACCCGGGACTAGCTCAAAACATTCAGTACTTC.

The chain carries TRBV6-5 and TRBJ2-3; 8 bases are a match to TRBD1. With 5 bases clipped from V and 8 bases from J, the junction kept 6 bases outside the gene matches. Germline V gene sequence: CDR1 MNHEY, CDR2 SVGAGI. This CDR3 contains 13 residues. Here the CDR3 reads CASSTDREGTQYF. The CDR3 region has the DNA TGTGCCAGCAGTACGGACAGGGAAGGTACGCAGTATTTT.

The genes are TRBV7-2 and TRBJ2-7, with TRBD2 matching 10 bases. Trimming cost V 5 bases and J 4 bases; bases outside gene matches: 5. In germline, CDR1 is SGHTA, CDR2 FQGNSA. The CDR3 runs 14 residues. Here the CDR3 reads CASSLGLAMYEQYF. The CDR3 region has the DNA TGTGCCAGCAGCCTGGGACTAGCGATGTACGAGCAGTACTTC. Using reference TRBV7-2 and TRBJ2-7 for the parts outside the CDR3, the full variable domain is GAGVSQSPSNKVTEKGKDVELRCDPISGHTALYWYRQSLGQGLEFLIYFQGNSAPDKSGLPSDRFSAERTGGSVSTLTIQRTQQEDSAVYLCASSLGLAMYEQYFGPGTRLTVT.

V is TRBV5-1 and J is TRBJ1-2; 9 bases agree with TRBD1. The germline CDR1 and CDR2 sequences are SGHRS and YFSETQ. Trimming cost V 4 bases and J 0 bases; bases outside gene matches: 4. This CDR3 has 15 amino acids. CDR3 residues: CASSTNRGPNYGYTF. DNA for the CDR3: TGCGCCAGCAGCACCAACAGGGGGCCTAACTATGGCTACACCTTC.